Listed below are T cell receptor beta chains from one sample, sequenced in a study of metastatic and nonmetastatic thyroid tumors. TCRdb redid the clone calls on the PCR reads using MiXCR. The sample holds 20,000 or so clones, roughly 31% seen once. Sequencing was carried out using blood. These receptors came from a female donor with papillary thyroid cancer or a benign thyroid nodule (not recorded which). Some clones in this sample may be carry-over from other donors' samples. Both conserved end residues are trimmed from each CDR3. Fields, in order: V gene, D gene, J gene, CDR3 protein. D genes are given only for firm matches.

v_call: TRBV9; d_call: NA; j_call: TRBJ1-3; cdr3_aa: ASSVLDVSSGNTIY
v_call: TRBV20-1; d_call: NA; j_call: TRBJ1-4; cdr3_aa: SARIQGFEKLF
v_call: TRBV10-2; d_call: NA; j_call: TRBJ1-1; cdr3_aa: ASSRNQATEAF
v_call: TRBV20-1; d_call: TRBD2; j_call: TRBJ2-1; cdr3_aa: SAITSGRANEQF
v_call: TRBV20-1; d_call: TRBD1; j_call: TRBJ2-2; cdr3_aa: SARWQGADTGELF
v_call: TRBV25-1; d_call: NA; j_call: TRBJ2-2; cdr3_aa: ASRMLTGELF
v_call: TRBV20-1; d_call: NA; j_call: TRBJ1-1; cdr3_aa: SASYGAGGNTEAF
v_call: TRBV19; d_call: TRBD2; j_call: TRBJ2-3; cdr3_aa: ASSRLAGFPTDTQY
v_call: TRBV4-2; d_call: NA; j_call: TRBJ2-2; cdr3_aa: ASSQGEEAPGELF
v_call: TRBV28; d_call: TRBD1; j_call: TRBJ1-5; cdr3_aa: ASSSIYRGWQPQH
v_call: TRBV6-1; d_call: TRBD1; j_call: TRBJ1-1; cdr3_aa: ASSGGTDLNTEAF
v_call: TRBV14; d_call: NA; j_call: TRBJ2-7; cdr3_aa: ASSQGTLLAEQY
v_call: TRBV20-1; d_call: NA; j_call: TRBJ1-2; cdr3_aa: SARPQDQIANYGYT
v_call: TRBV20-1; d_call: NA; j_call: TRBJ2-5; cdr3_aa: SARDLRDPQETQY
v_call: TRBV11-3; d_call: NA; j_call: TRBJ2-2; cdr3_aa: ASSLAGAGELF
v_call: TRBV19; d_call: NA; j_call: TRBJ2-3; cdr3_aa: ASSIAWLSTDTQY
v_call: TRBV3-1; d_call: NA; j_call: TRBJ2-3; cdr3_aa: ASSLRGAISTDTQY
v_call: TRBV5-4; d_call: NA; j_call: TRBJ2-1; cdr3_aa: ASSLWVGTSNEQF
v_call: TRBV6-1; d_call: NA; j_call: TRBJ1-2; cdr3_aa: ASTERGARFYGYT
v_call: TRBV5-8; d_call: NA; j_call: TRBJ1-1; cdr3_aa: ASSLGVIPEAF
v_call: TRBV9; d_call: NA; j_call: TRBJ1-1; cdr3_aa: ASSPMNTEAF
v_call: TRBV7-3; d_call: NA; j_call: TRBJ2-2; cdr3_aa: ASSLVGPGELF
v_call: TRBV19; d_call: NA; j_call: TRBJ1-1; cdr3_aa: ASRKGDMNTEAF
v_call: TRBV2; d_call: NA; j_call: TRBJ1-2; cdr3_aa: ASSELSSTGTPANYGYT
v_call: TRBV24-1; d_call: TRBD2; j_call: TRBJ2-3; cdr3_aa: ATSDLSLAVDTQY
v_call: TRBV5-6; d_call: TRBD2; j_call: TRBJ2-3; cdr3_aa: ASSFGGGLSRDTQY
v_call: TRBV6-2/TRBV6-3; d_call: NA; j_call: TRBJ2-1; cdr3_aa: ASLGWMYNEQF
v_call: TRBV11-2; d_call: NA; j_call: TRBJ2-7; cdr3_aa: ASSLDRYEQY
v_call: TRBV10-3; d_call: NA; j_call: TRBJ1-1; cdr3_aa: AISEGAGNTEAF
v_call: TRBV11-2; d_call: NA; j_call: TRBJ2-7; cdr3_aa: ASSLAGWSYEQY
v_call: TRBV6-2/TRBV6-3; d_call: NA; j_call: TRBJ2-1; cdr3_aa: ASSYRDYNEQF
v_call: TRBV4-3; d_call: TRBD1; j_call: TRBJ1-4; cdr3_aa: ASSQWGQGGGEKLF
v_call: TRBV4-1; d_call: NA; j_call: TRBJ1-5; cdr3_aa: ASSQALVGDQPQH
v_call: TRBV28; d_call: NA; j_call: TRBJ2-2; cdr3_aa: ASRQGGFGELF
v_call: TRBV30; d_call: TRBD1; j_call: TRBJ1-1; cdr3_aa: AWSPQGATEAF
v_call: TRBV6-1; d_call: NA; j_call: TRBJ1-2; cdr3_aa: ASGATEYGYT
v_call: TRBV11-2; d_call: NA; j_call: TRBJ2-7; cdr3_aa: ASRTQAGKFSYEQY
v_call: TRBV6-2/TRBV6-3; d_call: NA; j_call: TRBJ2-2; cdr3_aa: ASSRSVPTGELF
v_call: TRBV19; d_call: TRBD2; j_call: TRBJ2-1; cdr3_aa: ASSIETSGYNEQF
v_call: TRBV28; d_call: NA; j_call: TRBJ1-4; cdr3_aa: ASSGGAKNEKLF
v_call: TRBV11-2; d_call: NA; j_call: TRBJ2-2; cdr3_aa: ASRGFANTGELF
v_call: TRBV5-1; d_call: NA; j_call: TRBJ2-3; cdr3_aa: ASSLRQGSYTHY
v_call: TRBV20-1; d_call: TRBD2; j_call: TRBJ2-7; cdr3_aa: SAYGTSGAYEQY
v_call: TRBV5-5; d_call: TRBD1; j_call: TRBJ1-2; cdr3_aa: ASSLGVEGQGDYGYT
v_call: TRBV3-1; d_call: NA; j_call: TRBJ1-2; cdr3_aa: ASTPARGYGYT
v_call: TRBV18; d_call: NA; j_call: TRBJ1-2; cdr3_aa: ASSPRGTTVFGYT
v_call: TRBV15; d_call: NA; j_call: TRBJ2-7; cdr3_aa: ATSREGGGIYEQY
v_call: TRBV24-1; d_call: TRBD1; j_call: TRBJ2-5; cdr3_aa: ATSDLGTGLETQY
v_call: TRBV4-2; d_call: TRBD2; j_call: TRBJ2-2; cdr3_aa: ASSPGTSGLQNTGELF
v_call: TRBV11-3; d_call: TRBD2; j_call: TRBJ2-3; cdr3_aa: ASSWRGDTDTQY
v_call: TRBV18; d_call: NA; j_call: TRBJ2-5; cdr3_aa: ASSPLDSNQETQY
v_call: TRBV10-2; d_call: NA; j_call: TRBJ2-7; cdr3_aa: ASRLGARSEQY
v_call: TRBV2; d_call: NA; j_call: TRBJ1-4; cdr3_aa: ASSESPYSREKLF